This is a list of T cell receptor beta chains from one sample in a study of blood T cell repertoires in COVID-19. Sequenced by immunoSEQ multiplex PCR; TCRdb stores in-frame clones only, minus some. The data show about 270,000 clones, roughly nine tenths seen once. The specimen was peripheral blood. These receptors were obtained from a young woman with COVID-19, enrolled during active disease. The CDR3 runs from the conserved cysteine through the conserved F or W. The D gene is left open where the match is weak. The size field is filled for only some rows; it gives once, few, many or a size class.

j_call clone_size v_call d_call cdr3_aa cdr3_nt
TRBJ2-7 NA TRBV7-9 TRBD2 CASSQRTGGTYEQYF TGTGCCAGCAGCCAGCGGACGGGAGGCACCTACGAGCAGTACTTC
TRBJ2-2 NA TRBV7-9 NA CASSPYRDGELFF TGTGCCAGCAGCCCTTACAGGGACGGGGAGCTGTTTTTT
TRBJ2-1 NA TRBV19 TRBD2 CASSRTSGDYNEQFF TGTGCCAGTAGTAGGACTAGCGGAGATTACAATGAGCAGTTCTTC
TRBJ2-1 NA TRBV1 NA CTSSPTRAGKQGNEQFF TGCACCAGCAGCCCGACCAGGGCGGGAAAACAGGGGAATGAGCAGTTCTTC
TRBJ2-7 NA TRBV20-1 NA CSASDVNEQYF TGCAGTGCCAGTGACGTAAACGAGCAGTACTTC
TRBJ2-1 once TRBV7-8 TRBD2 CASTAIAGGLYEQFF TGTGCCAGCACCGCAATAGCGGGGGGGCTCTATGAGCAGTTCTTC
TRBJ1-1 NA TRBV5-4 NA CASSHEAGYTEAFF TGTGCCAGCAGCCACGAGGCAGGGTACACTGAAGCTTTCTTT
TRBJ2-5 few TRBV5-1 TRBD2 CASSLDPGLAETQYF TGCGCCAGCAGCTTGGACCCGGGACTAGCGGAGACCCAGTACTTC
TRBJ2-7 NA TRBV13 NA CASSLGTRTEQYF TGTGCCAGCAGCCTGGGAACCAGGACAGAGCAGTACTTC
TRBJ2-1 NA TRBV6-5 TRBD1 CASLLDRVYNEQFF TGTGCCAGCCTTCTGGACAGGGTCTACAATGAGCAGTTCTTC
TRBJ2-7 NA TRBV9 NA CASSVGSIGEQYF TGTGCCAGCAGCGTAGGGAGTATAGGCGAGCAGTACTTC
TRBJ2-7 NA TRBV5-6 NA CASSDDSSSYEQYF TGTGCCAGCAGCGACGACAGTAGCTCCTACGAGCAGTACTTC
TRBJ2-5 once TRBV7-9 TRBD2 CASSLGVAGGQETQYF TGTGCCAGCAGCCTCGGGGTAGCGGGGGGTCAAGAGACCCAGTACTTC
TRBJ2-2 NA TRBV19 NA CASRPTLNTGELFF TGTGCCAGTAGGCCCACATTAAACACCGGGGAGCTGTTTTTT
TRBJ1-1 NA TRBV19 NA CAAADSLRDTEAFF TGTGCCGCCGCAGACAGTCTAAGGGACACTGAAGCTTTCTTT
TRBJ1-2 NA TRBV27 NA CASSPGNTNYGYTF TGTGCCAGCAGTCCGGGAAACACTAACTATGGCTACACCTTC
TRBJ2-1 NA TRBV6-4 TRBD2 CASSRLAGGGNEQFF TGTGCCAGCAGTCGACTAGCGGGGGGGGGCAATGAGCAGTTCTTC
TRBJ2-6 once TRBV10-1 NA CASSESRYPSGANVLTF TGCGCCAGCAGTGAGTCCAGATACCCCTCTGGGGCCAACGTCCTGACTTTC
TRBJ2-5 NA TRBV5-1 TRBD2 CASSPAGTTAEETQYF TGCGCCAGCAGCCCGGCCGGGACTACCGCTGAGGAGACCCAGTACTTC
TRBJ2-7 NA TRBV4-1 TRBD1 CASSQDPRTGSEYEQYF TGCGCCAGCAGCCAAGATCCCAGGACAGGGTCCGAATACGAGCAGTACTTC
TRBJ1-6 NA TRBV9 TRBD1 CASRPDRGPYSPLHF TGTGCCAGCAGACCCGACAGGGGGCCTTATTCACCCCTCCACTTT
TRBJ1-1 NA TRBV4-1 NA CASSQVAGPAEAFF TGCGCCAGCAGCCAAGTTGCAGGCCCGGCTGAAGCTTTCTTT
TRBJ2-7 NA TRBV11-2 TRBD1 CASSLTAGGYEQYF TGTGCCAGCAGCTTAACGGCAGGGGGCTACGAGCAGTACTTC
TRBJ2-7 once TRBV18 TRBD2 CASSPPGAGTSLPSYEQYF TGTGCCAGCTCACCACCGGGGGCCGGGACTAGCCTCCCCTCCTACGAGCAGTACTTC
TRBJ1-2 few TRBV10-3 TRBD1 CAISDPRTGVNGYTF TGTGCCATCAGTGACCCGAGGACAGGGGTTAATGGCTACACCTTC
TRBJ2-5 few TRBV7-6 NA CASSRRPGETQYF TGTGCCAGCAGCCGAAGACCGGGAGAGACCCAGTACTTC
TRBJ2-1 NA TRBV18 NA CASSPLQRGGNNEQFF NA
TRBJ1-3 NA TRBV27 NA CASSLEPHFGGGEGNTIYF TGTGCCAGCAGCCTTGAACCCCACTTTGGGGGGGGAGAGGGAAACACCATATATTTT
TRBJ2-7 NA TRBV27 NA CASSPLGPLGEQYF TGTGCCAGCAGTCCTCTGGGGCCCTTGGGGGAGCAGTACTTC
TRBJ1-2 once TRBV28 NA CATSRLGGYGYTF TGTGCCACCTCCCGACTGGGGGGCTATGGCTACACCTTC
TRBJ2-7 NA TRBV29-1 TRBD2 CSAGRDEQYF TGCAGCGCTGGGAGGGACGAGCAGTACTTC
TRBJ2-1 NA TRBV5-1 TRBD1 CASSFSQGEWNEQFF TGCGCCAGCAGTTTCTCCCAGGGGGAATGGAATGAGCAGTTCTTC
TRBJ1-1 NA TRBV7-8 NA CASGGINTEAFF TGTGCCAGCGGAGGAATAAACACTGAAGCTTTCTTT
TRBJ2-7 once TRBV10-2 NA CASSEPVNYEQYF TGCGCCAGCAGTGAACCGGTGAACTACGAGCAGTACTTC
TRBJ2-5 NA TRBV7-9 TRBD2 CASSLGVSGGEETQYF TGTGCCAGCAGCTTAGGGGTTAGCGGGGGCGAAGAGACCCAGTACTTC
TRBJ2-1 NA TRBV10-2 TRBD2 CASSVAGTSGGGEQFF TGCGCCAGCAGTGTCGCCGGGACTAGCGGGGGGGGTGAGCAGTTCTTC
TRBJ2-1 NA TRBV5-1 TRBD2 CASSMGLAGGAEQFF TGCGCCAGCAGCATGGGACTAGCGGGGGGTGCTGAGCAGTTCTTC
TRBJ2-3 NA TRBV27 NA CASSLSFSGTDTQYF TGTGCCAGCAGTTTATCGTTCAGCGGGACAGATACGCAGTATTTT
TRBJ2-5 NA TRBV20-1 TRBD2 CSASSGGGPETQYF TGCAGTGCTAGTTCGGGGGGGGGACCAGAGACCCAGTACTTC
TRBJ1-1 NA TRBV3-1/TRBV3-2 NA CASSLPGVSKTEAFF TGTGCCAGCAGCCTCCCGGGGGTTAGTAAGACTGAAGCTTTCTTT
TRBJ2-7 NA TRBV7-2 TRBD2 CASSFGTSTWAEQYF TGTGCCAGCAGCTTCGGGACTAGCACATGGGCCGAGCAGTACTTC
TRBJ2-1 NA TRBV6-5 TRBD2 CASSQWRGDNEQFF TGTGCCAGCAGCCAGTGGCGGGGGGACAATGAGCAGTTCTTC
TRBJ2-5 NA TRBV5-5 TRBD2 CASSRTGTSLQETQYF TGTGCCAGCAGCCGGACCGGGACTAGCCTCCAAGAGACCCAGTACTTC
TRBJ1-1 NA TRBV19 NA CASRSRQENTEAFF TGTGCCAGTAGGAGCCGACAGGAGAACACTGAAGCTTTCTTT
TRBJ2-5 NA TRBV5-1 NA CASSLRGETQYF TGCGCCAGCAGCTTACGCGGGGAGACCCAGTACTTC
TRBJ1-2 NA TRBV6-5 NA CASSYSRDTLGGYTF TGTGCCAGCAGTTACTCAAGGGACACCCTAGGTGGCTACACCTTC
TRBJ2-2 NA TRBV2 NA CASRGDTYTGELFF TGTGCCAGCAGGGGGGACACCTACACCGGGGAGCTGTTTTTT
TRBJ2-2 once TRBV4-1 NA CASSQVGGNGELFF TGCGCCAGCAGCCAAGTCGGGGGAAACGGGGAGCTGTTTTTT
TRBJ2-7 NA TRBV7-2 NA CASSLRRGAQAYEQYF TGTGCCAGCAGCTTAAGGAGGGGCGCCCAGGCCTACGAGCAGTACTTC
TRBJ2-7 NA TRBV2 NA CASRRGGYEQYF TGTGCCAGCCGCCGTGGAGGGTACGAGCAGTACTTC
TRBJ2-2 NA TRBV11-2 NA CASSSLNTGELFF TGTGCCAGCAGCTCCCTCAACACCGGGGAGCTGTTTTTT
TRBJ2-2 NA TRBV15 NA CATSRELRTGELFF TGTGCCACCAGCAGAGAGTTGAGGACCGGGGAGCTGTTTTTT
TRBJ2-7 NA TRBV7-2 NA CASSLGVAGQAYEQYF TGTGCCAGCAGCTTAGGAGTGGCAGGGCAGGCGTACGAGCAGTACTTC
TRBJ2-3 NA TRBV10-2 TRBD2 CASSGAWTSGGITDTQYF TGCGCCAGCAGTGGAGCCTGGACTAGCGGGGGCATAACAGATACGCAGTATTTT
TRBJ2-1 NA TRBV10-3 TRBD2 CAISGWSSGGPHTEQFF TGTGCCATCAGTGGGTGGTCTAGCGGGGGCCCACATACTGAGCAGTTCTTC
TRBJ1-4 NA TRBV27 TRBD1 CASRPTGQGEKLFF TGTGCCAGCAGGCCGACAGGGCAGGGCGAAAAACTGTTTTTT
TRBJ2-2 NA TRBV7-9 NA CASQRGGGRPGELFF TGTGCCAGCCAGCGGGGCGGGGGCCGACCCGGGGAGCTGTTTTTT
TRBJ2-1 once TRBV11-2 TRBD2 CASSSSGGAYNEQFF TGTGCCAGCAGCAGTAGCGGGGGGGCCTACAATGAGCAGTTCTTC
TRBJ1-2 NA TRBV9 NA CASSVQGGRYTF TGTGCCAGCAGCGTACAGGGAGGTCGCTACACCTTC